The next 27 T cell receptor beta chains were all read from a single sample in a study of cytomegalovirus exposure and HLA in healthy donors. The PCR made use of 60 Vbeta and 13 Jbeta primers. The protocol was immunoSEQ multiplex PCR, while the TCRdb copy is restricted to in-frame clones and leaves out a portion. The table lists 130,000 to 150,000 clones, 70% to 85% of them singletons. The sample comprised PBMCs. All receptors come from a woman aged 60 to 75 in good health and CMV-seropositive.

The chain recombines TRBV9 with TRBJ1-4; D not resolved. Germline CDR1 is SGDLS and CDR2 is YYNGEE. This CDR3 has 15 amino acids. The germline V and J ends were trimmed by 3 bases and 4 bases, with 13 bases remaining between them. The CDR3 protein is CASSELDTRNEKLFF. The CDR3 DNA sequence: TGTGCCAGCAGCGAACTAGATACCCGTAATGAAAAACTGTTTTTT.

This chain connects TRBV4-2 to TRBJ1-2; D is unclear. Trimming left V 3 bases short and J 3 bases short, with 17 bases between. The CDR3 is 16 amino acids. Germline CDR1 reads LGHNA; CDR2 reads YNFKEQ. The CDR3 spells CASSHMDREDDYGYTF. CDR3 bases: TGTGCCAGCAGCCATATGGACCGGGAAGATGACTATGGCTACACCTTC.

This chain links TRBV6-6 with TRBJ1-1; D is possibly TRBD1 (6 bases). The CDR3 has 16 amino acids. V was pared by 2 bases and J by 1 base, with 14 bases between. The germline gives CDR1 MNHNY, CDR2 SVGAGI (reference sequence). The CDR3 region has the DNA TGTGCCAGCAGTTACCAACACCCGACAGGGAACACTGAAGCTTTCTTT. Translated: CASSYQHPTGNTEAFF.

V usage is TRBV6-5 and J usage is TRBJ2-2; 9 bases map to TRBD1. The trim removed 3 bases at V and 4 bases at J, leaving 3 bases unmatched. The germline V gene has CDR1 MNHEY and CDR2 SVGAGI. The CDR3 consists of 15 residues. The CDR3 sequence: CASSYDRGGTGELFF. CDR3 DNA: TGTGCCAGCAGTTATGACAGGGGGGGCACCGGGGAGCTGTTTTTT.

The chain couples TRBV5-1 to TRBJ2-7; tentatively, D is TRBD1 (5 bases). The germline V and J ends were trimmed by 3 bases and 7 bases, with 14 bases remaining between them. The CDR3 length is 13 residues. Germline values: CDR1 SGHRS, CDR2 YFSETQ. CDR3 sequence (DNA): TGCGCCAGCAGCTACTACATGGGGCGGGAGCAGTACTTC. It codes for CASSYYMGREQYF.

The gene calls are TRBV6-6 and TRBJ2-1; D is possibly TRBD2 (5 bases). This CDR3 comprises 15 residues. The germline gives CDR1 MNHNY, CDR2 SVGAGI (reference sequence). The germline V and J ends were trimmed by 7 bases and 6 bases, with 19 bases remaining between them. CDR3 DNA sequence: TGTGCCAGCACCTCCGAGGGTAGGCCTACCAATGAGCAGTTCTTC. This encodes CASTSEGRPTNEQFF.

The chain carries TRBV7-2 and TRBJ2-7, with D unresolved. The CDR3 is 15 residues long. V lost 5 bases and J lost 0, with 14 bases in between. In germline, CDR1 is SGHTA, CDR2 FQGNSA. The CDR3 is CASSLSGAISYEQYF. The CDR3 DNA is TGTGCCAGCAGCCTATCAGGTGCCATCTCCTACGAGCAGTACTTC. Complete variable domain (other parts from reference TRBV7-2 and TRBJ2-7): GAGVSQSPSNKVTEKGKDVELRCDPISGHTALYWYRQSLGQGLEFLIYFQGNSAPDKSGLPSDRFSAERTGGSVSTLTIQRTQQEDSAVYLCASSLSGAISYEQYFGPGTRLTVT.

This chain connects TRBV11-2 to TRBJ1-5; possible D gene TRBD1, 5 bases. Trimming cost V 4 bases and J 0 bases, with 19 bases left between them. There are 18 residues in the CDR3. Germline V gives CDR1 SGHAT, CDR2 FQNNGV. The CDR3 protein is CASSSRHGGADSNQPQHF. The CDR3, as DNA: TGTGCCAGCAGCTCACGACACGGGGGTGCTGATAGCAATCAGCCCCAGCATTTT.

This clone was found once. The rearrangement joins TRBV19 to TRBJ1-4; D is possibly TRBD1 (5 bases). This CDR3 is 13 amino acids long. Germline V gene sequence: CDR1 LNHDA, CDR2 SQIVND (reference sequence). Trimming pared 8 bases from V and 4 bases from J, leaving 11 bases between. CDR3 sequence (DNA): TGTGCCAGTGCGTTGGGGGGTAATGAAAAACTGTTTTTT. Residues: CASALGGNEKLFF.

The chain carries TRBV27 and TRBJ2-2; D unclear. Per germline, CDR1 MNHEY and CDR2 SMNVEV (reference sequence). V was cut by 2 bases and J by 2 bases, with 6 bases left in between. CDR3 length: 14 amino acids. The CDR3 DNA sequence: TGTGCCAGCAGTTTAGGGCGAAACACCGGGGAGCTGTTTTTT. Its protein is CASSLGRNTGELFF.

This sequence joins TRBV7-3 and TRBJ2-3; the match to TRBD2 covers 10 bases. V dropped 5 bases and J dropped 3; count of bases not matched to a gene: 8. The length of the CDR3 is 16 residues. Germline-derived CDR1 and CDR2 are SGHTA and FQGTGA. The CDR3 DNA sequence: TGTGCCAGCAGCACCCCTAGCGGGAGAAGGACAGATACGCAGTATTTT. The encoded protein is CASSTPSGRRTDTQYF.

The genes are TRBV4-1 and TRBJ2-6, with 14 bases aligning to TRBD2. Germline-derived CDR1 and CDR2 are MGHRA and YSYEKL. Germline trimming cut 1 base from V and 2 bases from J; bases unmatched to any gene: 4. The CDR3 length is 19 residues. CDR3 bases: TGCGCCAGCAGCCAAGGACTAGCGGGAGGGCCTGCTGGGGCCAACGTCCTGACTTTC. This translates into CASSQGLAGGPAGANVLTF.

This chain links TRBV5-1 with TRBJ1-1; 11 bases line up with TRBD1. Losses at the gene ends were 4 bases for V and 6 bases for J; bases not matched to a gene: 5. Germline V gives CDR1 SGHRS, CDR2 YFSETQ. CDR3 size: 14 residues. CDR3 loop: CASSIGQGAPEAFF. Written as DNA, the CDR3 is TGCGCCAGCAGCATAGGACAGGGGGCCCCTGAAGCTTTCTTT.

The CDR3 DNA sequence: TGTGCCAGCAGGGGGGGAATTGCTAAAGAGACCCAGTACTTC. Translation: CASRGGIAKETQYF. The genes are TRBV28 and TRBJ2-5, with D possibly being TRBD2 (6 bases). The CDR3 covers 14 residues. Trimming shortened V by 6 bases and J by 3 bases, and 14 bases separated the two germline ends. The germline V gene has CDR1 MDHEN and CDR2 SYDVKM.

Remarks on this clone: The sample has other DNA sequences that encode this CDR3 too. The chain joins TRBV18 to TRBJ1-1, with TRBD1 matching 8 bases. The CDR3 is 13 amino acids. V lost 2 bases and J lost 5; bases outside the gene matches: 1. Looked up from germline, CDR1 is KGHSH and CDR2 is LQKENI. The CDR3: CASSPTGGTEAFF. CDR3 nucleotides: TGTGCCAGCTCACCAACAGGGGGGACTGAAGCTTTCTTT.

The chain joins TRBV7-8 to TRBJ1-5, with D unresolved. The CDR3 is made up of 15 amino acids. The V and J ends lost 3 bases and 3 bases respectively, with 12 bases between them. CDR1 and CDR2 from the germline V gene are SGHVS and FQNEAQ. As DNA, the CDR3 is TGTGCCAGCAGCTTTGGGTGGGCTTCCAATCAGCCCCAGCATTTT. Its protein product is CASSFGWASNQPQHF.

This clone was detected only once. The chain has TRBV2 and TRBJ2-7; D remains unclear. CDR1 and CDR2 from the germline V gene are SNHLY and FYNNEI. CDR3 length: 11 residues. Trimming took 6 bases from V and 8 from J, leaving 11 bases between them. The CDR3 spells CASSTAIQQYF. The CDR3 DNA reads TGTGCCAGCAGCACAGCTATCCAGCAGTACTTC.

The V gene is TRBV5-1, the J gene TRBJ1-1, with TRBD1 as a possible D gene (5 bases). With 5 bases removed from V and 5 bases from J, the gap between germline ends came to 13 bases. This CDR3 region has 13 residues. Germline CDR1 reads SGHRS; CDR2 reads YFSETQ. The CDR3 DNA reads TGCGCCAGCAGGGCCGGGGGTGGAACTGAAGCTTTCTTT. Its translation is CASRAGGGTEAFF. Supplemented by reference TRBV5-1 and TRBJ1-1, the full variable domain reads KAGVTQTPRYLIKTRGQQVTLSCSPISGHRSVSWYQQTPGQGLQFLFEYFSETQRNKGNFPGRFSGRQFSNSRSEMNVSTLELGDSALYLCASRAGGGTEAFFGQGTRLTVV.

This clone turned up a few times. V gene TRBV7-6 combines with J gene TRBJ2-1; 9 nucleotides match TRBD2. There are 15 residues in the CDR3. Germline V CDR1 and CDR2: SGHVS, FNYEAQ. Trimming cost V 3 bases and J 3 bases; bases outside gene matches: 3. CDR3 protein: CASSLVTSGYNEQFF. The DNA of the CDR3 is TGTGCCAGCAGCTTGGTGACTAGCGGCTACAATGAGCAGTTCTTC.

The genes are TRBV15 and TRBJ2-5; 7 bases match TRBD2. The ends lost 2 bases at V and 2 bases at J; junction bases unmatched: 8. This CDR3 region has 16 residues. Germline loops: CDR1 LNHNV, CDR2 YYDKDF (reference sequence). The CDR3 protein is CATSRHAGVRQETQYF. Written as DNA, the CDR3 is TGTGCCACCAGCAGACACGCGGGAGTGAGGCAAGAGACCCAGTACTTC.

The rearrangement joins TRBV28 to TRBJ2-3, with D possibly TRBD2 on 7 matching bases. Germline V gene sequence: CDR1 MDHEN, CDR2 SYDVKM. V lost 6 bases and J lost 1, with 14 bases in between. CDR3 length: 15 amino acids. The CDR3 coding sequence is TGTGCCAGCAGACCACAGGGAGGGGGCACAGATACGCAGTATTTT. This sequence encodes CASRPQGGGTDTQYF. The whole variable domain, remainder taken from reference TRBV28 and TRBJ2-3, is DVKVTQSSRYLVKRTGEKVFLECVQDMDHENMFWYRQDPGLGLRLIYFSYDVKMKEKGDIPEGYSVSREKKERFSLILESASTNQTSMYLCASRPQGGGTDTQYFGPGTRLTVL.

The chain has TRBV14 and TRBJ2-1; D not resolved. The CDR3 sequence is 12 residues long. In germline, CDR1 is SGHDN, CDR2 FVKESK. Trimming cost V 1 base and J 9 bases, with 7 bases left between them. The CDR3 protein is CASSQAGVEQFF. DNA of the CDR3: TGTGCCAGCAGCCAAGCGGGTGTTGAGCAGTTCTTC.

The chain carries TRBV28 and TRBJ1-5, with 8 bases that match TRBD1. This CDR3 is built from 14 residues. V was clipped by 4 bases and J by 6 bases; unmatched bases: 5. Germline V gives CDR1 MDHEN, CDR2 SYDVKM. This CDR3 reads CASSSDRVTQPQHF. In DNA form, the CDR3 reads TGTGCCAGCAGTTCGGACAGGGTCACTCAGCCCCAGCATTTT.

The genes are TRBV27 and TRBJ1-2; D uncertain. CDR3 length: 13 residues. The germline CDR1 and CDR2 sequences are MNHEY and SMNVEV (reference sequence). V was cut by 6 bases and J by 7 bases, with 15 bases left in between. The CDR3 DNA follows: TGTGCCAGCAGCCGAGGAGGGTCCGGTGGCTACACCTTC. Translating gives CASSRGGSGGYTF.

This clone was seen a single time. This chain connects TRBV18 to TRBJ1-2; 7 nucleotides match TRBD1. CDR1 and CDR2 (germline): KGHSH, LQKENI. The CDR3 sequence is 14 residues long. J was trimmed by 8 bases and V by 5 bases; bases with no gene match: 11. DNA for the CDR3: TGTGCCAGCTCATTTACAAAGGGGGCAGACGGCTACACCTTC. Protein: CASSFTKGADGYTF.

J is TRBJ2-7 and V is TRBV4-3, with D uncertain. The germline gives CDR1 LGHNA, CDR2 YSLEER. CDR3 length equals 13 residues. V was cut by 2 bases and J by 2 bases, with 7 bases left in between. The DNA of the CDR3 is TGCGCCAGCAGCCAACGGAGTACCTACGAGCAGTACTTC. This codes for CASSQRSTYEQYF.

V usage is TRBV29-1 and J usage is TRBJ2-3; TRBD2 aligns across 7 bases. Trimming took 5 bases from V and 0 from J; bases not matched to a gene: 8. The CDR3 covers 15 residues. Germline V lookup: CDR1 SQVTM, CDR2 ANQGSEA. The CDR3 bases are TGCAGCGTTTCCTGGAGCGGGGACAGCACAGATACGCAGTATTTT. This gives the protein CSVSWSGDSTDTQYF.